The sequence of this T cell receptor (beta chain) was determined in a study of CD8+CD57+ T cells in acquired aplastic anemia. Study-level background: Across the sorted CD4+ and CD8+ cells, DNA amounts averaged around 3.2 ug.

The authors sequenced patients whose flow cytometry had shown CD8+CD57+ cell expansion. The diagnosis in all patients was severe acquired aplastic anemia. Genomic DNA templated the TCR beta VDJ and CDR3 profiling. TCRdb passed the reads through MiXCR, listing each CDR3 protein once. The sample carries about 160,000 distinct CDR3 sequences, about 48% recorded once. This clonotype was recorded many times. Its antigen remains unknown. Regarding the study as a whole: In common between the patients and the controls were around 29 CD8+ CDR3 sequences.

V was cut by 1 base and J by 13 bases, with 8 bases left in between. Germline assignment: CDR1 SGHDN and CDR2 FVKESK. This CDR3 is 11 amino acids long. The chain employs TRBV14 and TRBJ2-1; D unresolved. This TCR came from a human donor with aplastic anemia. The sequenced sample was sorted CD4+, CD8+, or CD8+CD57+ T cells (not recorded which) from PBMCs. CDR3 in amino acids: CASSQGLGQFF. The CDR3 nucleotides are TGTGCCAGCAGCCAAGGCCTAGGACAGTTCTTC.